The 32 T cell receptor beta chains below were found in one sample sequenced in a study of blood T cell repertoires in COVID-19. TCRdb's table, derived via immunoSEQ multiplex PCR, lists solely in-frame clones and lacks some. The data hold about 100,000 clones, with approximately 89% observed a single time. Sequencing was performed on peripheral blood. The receptors derive from a man aged 45 to 65 with active COVID-19.

The chain employs TRBV24-1 and TRBJ1-5; D possibly corresponds to TRBD1 (6 bases). The CDR3 contains 13 residues. The germline V gene has CDR1 KGHDR and CDR2 SFDVKD. V was cut by 4 bases and J by 4 bases, with 7 bases left in between. In DNA, the CDR3 is TGTGCCACCAGTGAAACAGGGAATCAGCCCCAGCATTTT. It yields the protein CATSETGNQPQHF.

The V and J genes are TRBV1 and TRBJ2-1; the table's D call, TRBD2, has no DNA check behind it. TRBV1 is a recognized pseudogene. This CDR3 contains 17 residues. Here the CDR3 DNA reads TGCACCAGCAGCCAAGATAGAGGCGGGAGGGGGTACAATGAGCAGTTCTTC. The encoded protein is CTSSQDRGGRGYNEQFF.

This clone was seen just once. The chain recombines TRBV18 with TRBJ2-7; D possibly corresponds to TRBD1 (6 bases). The CDR3 consists of 12 residues. V lost 3 bases, J lost 10 bases, and 13 bases lay in between. The germline CDR1 and CDR2 sequences are KGHSH and LQKENI. CDR3 in DNA: TGTGCCAGCTCACCGGGACAAACGGGACAGTACTTC. It is translated as CASSPGQTGQYF.

V gene TRBV18 combines with J gene TRBJ2-3; 8 bases align to TRBD1. CDR1 KGHSH and CDR2 LQKENI come from the germline V gene. The ends lost 6 bases at V and 0 bases at J; junction bases unmatched: 5. The CDR3 is made up of 15 amino acids. CDR3 sequence (DNA): TGTGCCAGCTCCCGAGGACAGGGAAGCACAGATACGCAGTATTTT. The encoded protein is CASSRGQGSTDTQYF.

The V and J genes are TRBV5-1 and TRBJ1-1; the D is unclear. The V and J ends lost 0 bases and 4 bases respectively, with 13 bases between them. The CDR3 is 15 residues long. Germline values: CDR1 SGHRS, CDR2 YFSETQ. The DNA of the CDR3 is TGCGCCAGCAGCTTGGTCGCCGGAGAGGGCACTGAAGCTTTCTTT. Its protein product is CASSLVAGEGTEAFF.

The CDR3 sequence: CASSQDPGGRAGTQYF. Here the CDR3 DNA reads TGTGCCAGCAGCCAAGATCCTGGCGGGAGGGCGGGAACCCAGTACTTC. The gene calls are TRBV4-2 and TRBJ2-5; the match to TRBD2 covers 9 bases. Germline V gives CDR1 LGHNA, CDR2 YNFKEQ. V shed 0 bases, J shed 8 bases, and the junction held 10 bases outside the gene matches. The CDR3 is made up of 16 amino acids.

The genes are TRBV5-1 and TRBJ1-5; 7 bases agree with TRBD1. The germline gives CDR1 SGHRS, CDR2 YFSETQ. J was trimmed by 6 bases and V by 4 bases; bases with no gene match: 4. The CDR3 spans 13 residues. The CDR3 DNA is TGCGCCAGCAGCCTACAGGGGTCTCAGCCCCAGCATTTT. Its translation: CASSLQGSQPQHF.

V is TRBV6-5 and J is TRBJ2-1; D might be TRBD2 (6 bases). The CDR3 covers 15 residues. Germline CDR1 MNHEY, CDR2 SVGAGI. V was shortened by 6 bases and J by 7 bases, with 19 bases between the two germline ends. CDR3 sequence: CASSITSPGINEQFF. The CDR3 DNA is TGTGCCAGCAGCATCACTAGCCCGGGGATAAATGAGCAGTTCTTC.

V is TRBV19 and J is TRBJ1-5; 8 bases are a match to TRBD1. Trimming cost V 5 bases and J 7 bases; bases outside gene matches: 10. CDR1 and CDR2 from the germline V gene are LNHDA and SQIVND (reference sequence). The CDR3 loop spans 15 amino acids. For the CDR3, the DNA is TGTGCCAGTAGTCCCGGGGGACAGGTGAGACAGCCCCAGCATTTT. Translating gives CASSPGGQVRQPQHF.

The chain links TRBV5-1 to TRBJ2-5, with 9 bases lining up with TRBD1. Germline assignment: CDR1 SGHRS and CDR2 YFSETQ. The CDR3 spans 14 residues. V lost 2 bases and J lost 3; bases outside the gene matches: 2. This chain's CDR3 is CASSFGQGKETQYF. The CDR3 nucleotides read TGCGCCAGCAGCTTTGGACAGGGGAAAGAGACCCAGTACTTC.

The chain employs TRBV10-2 and TRBJ2-5; D is possibly TRBD2 (5 bases). Germline V gene data show CDR1 as WSHSY and CDR2 as SAAADI. The CDR3 has 14 amino acids. V lost 2 bases, J lost 4 bases, and 11 bases lay in between. The CDR3 here is CASSEGRTVETQYF. DNA of the CDR3: TGCGCCAGCAGTGAGGGCAGGACTGTAGAGACCCAGTACTTC.

This sequence joins TRBV15 and TRBJ2-7, with D possibly TRBD2 on 6 matching bases. The CDR3 totals 14 residues. Trimming cost V 5 bases and J 0 bases, with 11 bases left between them. Germline loops: CDR1 LNHNV, CDR2 YYDKDF (reference sequence). This chain's CDR3 is CATSRGGISYEQYF. DNA of the CDR3: TGTGCCACCAGCCGTGGCGGGATCTCCTACGAGCAGTACTTC.

This clone was observed a few times. The chain uses TRBV5-1 and TRBJ1-3; no clear D gene. Germline values: CDR1 SGHRS, CDR2 YFSETQ. This CDR3 spans 15 amino acids. Trimming shortened V by 5 bases and J by 4 bases, and 16 bases separated the two germline ends. The CDR3 loop is CASSPVVSRGNTIYF. DNA of the CDR3: TGCGCCAGCAGTCCAGTGGTTTCTCGCGGAAACACCATATATTTT.

V and J are TRBV18 and TRBJ2-7; maybe TRBD1 (6 bases). There are 14 residues in the CDR3. Trimming took off 6 bases at V and 0 bases at J, with 12 bases between the two ends. Per the germline V gene, CDR1 is KGHSH and CDR2 is LQKENI. CDR3 residues: CASSSGTPSYEQYF. For the CDR3, the DNA is TGTGCCAGCTCGTCCGGGACACCCTCCTACGAGCAGTACTTC.

The V call is TRBV20-1, the J call TRBJ1-1; no definite D call. The CDR3 totals 11 residues. Germline loops: CDR1 DFQATT, CDR2 SNEGSKA (reference sequence). CDR3 in amino acids: CSDYRNTEAFF. The CDR3 nucleotides are TGCAGCGACTACAGAAACACTGAAGCTTTCTTT.

The chain employs TRBV24-1 and TRBJ2-2; D call uncertain. Trimming cost V 2 bases and J 8 bases, with 14 bases left between them. Germline CDR1 KGHDR, CDR2 SFDVKD. There are 15 residues in the CDR3. The CDR3 sequence: CATSDSGSPTGELFF. CDR3 nucleotides: TGTGCCACCAGTGATTCCGGGTCCCCGACTGGGGAGCTGTTTTTT.

The chain couples TRBV7-9 to TRBJ2-1, with D possibly matching TRBD1 (5 bases). Looked up from germline, CDR1 is SEHNR and CDR2 is FQNEAQ (reference sequence). V lost 3 bases, J lost 9 bases, and 18 bases lay in between. The CDR3 is made up of 15 amino acids. The DNA of the CDR3 is TGTGCCAGCAGCTTGGGTCAGGGAACCTATGGTGAGCAGTTCTTC. Its translation is CASSLGQGTYGEQFF.

V is TRBV7-2 and J is TRBJ1-1; no clear D gene. The germline V gene has CDR1 SGHTA and CDR2 FQGNSA. With 4 bases removed from V and 2 bases from J, the gap between germline ends came to 11 bases. The CDR3 has 14 residues. CDR3 in DNA: TGTGCCAGCAGCTCATATACCACTAACACTGAAGCTTTCTTT. Encoded protein: CASSSYTTNTEAFF. The full variable domain, with the rest looked up from reference TRBV7-2 and TRBJ1-1, is GAGVSQSPSNKVTEKGKDVELRCDPISGHTALYWYRQSLGQGLEFLIYFQGNSAPDKSGLPSDRFSAERTGGSVSTLTIQRTQQEDSAVYLCASSSYTTNTEAFFGQGTRLTVV.

The rearrangement uses TRBV7-9 and TRBJ1-1; TRBD1 agrees at 8 bases. Germline CDR1 and CDR2: SEHNR and FQNEAQ (reference sequence). Losses at the gene ends were 4 bases for V and 0 bases for J; bases not matched to a gene: 4. This CDR3 region has 15 residues. Here the CDR3 DNA reads TGTGCCAGCAGCTCCTGGGACAGGTTGAACACTGAAGCTTTCTTT. Its translation: CASSSWDRLNTEAFF.

The chain links TRBV2 to TRBJ2-2; TRBD2 matches 15 bases. Losses at the gene ends were 7 bases for V and 2 bases for J; bases not matched to a gene: 5. CDR3 length equals 17 residues. The germline CDR1 and CDR2 sequences are SNHLY and FYNNEI. The CDR3, as DNA: TGTGCCAGCACCGGACTAGCGGGAGGGCTAAACACCGGGGAGCTGTTTTTT. The encoded protein is CASTGLAGGLNTGELFF.

This chain joins TRBV6-5 and TRBJ2-2; possible D gene TRBD2, 6 bases. The CDR3 is 12 residues long. V was shortened by 9 bases and J by 6 bases, with 11 bases between the two germline ends. Germline V gives CDR1 MNHEY, CDR2 SVGAGI. DNA for the CDR3: TGTGCCAGTCGGAGGGAGGCCGGGGAGCTGTTTTTT. It yields the protein CASRREAGELFF.

The chain links TRBV19 to TRBJ1-2; D might be TRBD1 (5 bases). The V end lost 6 bases, the J end lost 3 bases, and 14 bases lay between the germline ends. The CDR3 loop spans 14 amino acids. Germline CDR1 is LNHDA and CDR2 is SQIVND (reference sequence). Here the CDR3 reads CASSNTGTYYGYTF. CDR3 coding DNA: TGTGCCAGTAGCAACACCGGGACTTACTATGGCTACACCTTC.

The sample holds a few counts of this clone. V usage is TRBV30 and J usage is TRBJ2-7; no reliable D call. The CDR3 sequence is 12 residues long. V gave up 3 bases and J gave up 5 bases, with 11 bases separating them. Germline CDR1 reads GTSNPN; CDR2 reads SVGIG (reference sequence). Written as DNA, the CDR3 is TGTGCCTGGAGAAGAAGTTTAGACGAGCAGTACGTC. Its translation: CAWRRSLDEQYV.

The V and J genes are TRBV5-1 and TRBJ2-1; 7 bases map to TRBD1. The germline V gene encodes CDR1 SGHRS and CDR2 YFSETQ. This CDR3 region has 16 residues. With 4 bases clipped from V and 2 bases from J, the junction kept 9 bases outside the gene matches. This CDR3 is CASSRSGTDTYNEQFF. In DNA, the CDR3 is TGCGCCAGCAGCCGATCCGGGACAGACACCTACAATGAGCAGTTCTTC.

This clone was counted once. The V and J genes are TRBV11-2 and TRBJ2-7; D might be TRBD2 (5 bases). The CDR3 covers 16 residues. Trimming removed 2 bases at V and 0 bases at J, with 14 bases between. CDR1 SGHAT and CDR2 FQNNGV come from the germline V gene. The CDR3 DNA follows: TGTGCCAGCAGCTTACACGGAGGAGATAGCTCCTACGAGCAGTACTTC. It yields the protein CASSLHGGDSSYEQYF.

This rearrangement joins TRBV6-5 to TRBJ2-7; 9 bases agree with TRBD1. Per germline, CDR1 MNHEY and CDR2 SVGAGI. Trimming at V came to 5 bases and at J to 5 bases, leaving 7 bases not matched to a gene. The CDR3 has 14 amino acids. Here the CDR3 DNA reads TGTGCCAGCAGTCCCAACGGACAGGGGAACGAGCAGTACGTC. Translation: CASSPNGQGNEQYV.

The V and J genes are TRBV3-1 (or the pseudogene TRBV3-2) and TRBJ2-4; D perhaps matches TRBD2 (5 bases). The CDR3 loop spans 17 amino acids. Trimming cost V 4 bases and J 0 bases, with 16 bases left between them. The germline V gene has CDR1 LGHDT and CDR2 YNNKEL (reference sequence). CDR3 sequence (DNA): TGTGCCAGCAGCCGTGCTGAGGGTATCCTAGCCAAAAACATTCAGTACTTC. Translating it yields CASSRAEGILAKNIQYF.

The J gene is TRBJ1-2, the V gene TRBV3-1 (or the pseudogene TRBV3-2), with D uncertain. The germline gives CDR1 LGHDT, CDR2 YNNKEL (reference sequence). V was cut by 0 bases and J by 3 bases, with 14 bases left in between. This CDR3 is built from 16 residues. The CDR3 region is CASSQDPRVLDYGYTF. The CDR3 nucleotides read TGTGCCAGCAGCCAAGACCCACGGGTGTTGGACTATGGCTACACCTTC.

The V and J genes are TRBV24-1 and TRBJ2-1; no reliable D call. This CDR3 has 16 residues. Germline-derived CDR1 and CDR2 are KGHDR and SFDVKD. Trimming removed 0 bases from V and 2 bases from J, with 10 bases in between. The CDR3 DNA reads TGTGCCACCAGTGATTTGGGTTCGGAGACCTACAATGAGCAGTTCTTC. It yields the protein CATSDLGSETYNEQFF.

CDR3 sequence (DNA): TGTGCCAGCAGTCGACTAGCGGGGAGCACAGATACGCAGTATTTT. The encoded protein is CASSRLAGSTDTQYF. This chain links TRBV27 with TRBJ2-3; TRBD2 matches 11 bases. CDR1 and CDR2 (germline): MNHEY, SMNVEV (reference sequence). CDR3 length: 15 amino acids. With 5 bases clipped from V and 0 bases from J, the junction kept 1 base outside the gene matches.

The chain recombines TRBV9 with TRBJ1-1, with 7 bases matching TRBD1. The germline CDR1 and CDR2 sequences are SGDLS and YYNGEE. This CDR3 comprises 16 residues. V shed 4 bases and J 0 bases; nucleotides not matched to a gene: 9. The chain's CDR3 is CASSPRDRSMNTEAFF. The CDR3 bases are TGTGCCAGCAGCCCCCGGGACAGAAGCATGAACACTGAAGCTTTCTTT. Using reference TRBV9 and TRBJ1-1 for the parts outside the CDR3, the full variable domain is DSGVTQTPKHLITATGQRVTLRCSPRSGDLSVYWYQQSLDQGLQFLIQYYNGEERAKGNILERFSAQQFPDLHSELNLSSLELGDSALYFCASSPRDRSMNTEAFFGQGTRLTVV.

The chain links TRBV7-8 to TRBJ1-2; 9 positions agree with TRBD1. V lost 5 bases, J lost 3 bases, and 7 bases stayed unmatched. This CDR3 is 15 amino acids long. The V gene's germline CDR1 is SGHVS and CDR2 FQNEAQ. The CDR3 is CASSRGDRADYGYTF. The CDR3 DNA sequence: TGTGCCAGCAGCCGTGGGGACAGGGCAGACTATGGCTACACCTTC.